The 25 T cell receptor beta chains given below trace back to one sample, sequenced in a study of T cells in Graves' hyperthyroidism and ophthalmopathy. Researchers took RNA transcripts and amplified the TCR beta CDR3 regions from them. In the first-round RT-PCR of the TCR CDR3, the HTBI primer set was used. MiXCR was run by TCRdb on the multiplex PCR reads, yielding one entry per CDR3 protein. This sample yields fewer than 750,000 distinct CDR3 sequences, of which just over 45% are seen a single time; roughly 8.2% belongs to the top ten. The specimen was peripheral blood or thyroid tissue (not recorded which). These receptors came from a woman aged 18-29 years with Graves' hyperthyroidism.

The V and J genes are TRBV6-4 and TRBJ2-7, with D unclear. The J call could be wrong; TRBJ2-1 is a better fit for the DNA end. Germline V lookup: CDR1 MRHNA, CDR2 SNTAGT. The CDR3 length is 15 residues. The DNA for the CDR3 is TGTGCCAGCAGTGTCCTGGCAGGCGTCAACAATGAGCAGTTCTTC. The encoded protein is CASSVLAGVNNEQFF.

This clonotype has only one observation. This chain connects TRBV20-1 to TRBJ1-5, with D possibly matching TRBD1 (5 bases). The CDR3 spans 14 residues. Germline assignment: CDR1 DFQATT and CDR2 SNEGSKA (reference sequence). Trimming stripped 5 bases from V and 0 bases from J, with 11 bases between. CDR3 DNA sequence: TGCAGTGCTTTAGCGGGGACTAGCAATCAGCCCCAGCATTTT. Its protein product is CSALAGTSNQPQHF.

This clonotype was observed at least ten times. The CDR3 bases are TGTGCCAGCAGCTTAGGAGCGGGAGGGGTCTACGAGCAGTACTTC. Residues: CASSLGAGGVYEQYF. The chain carries TRBV5-6 and TRBJ2-7; 10 nucleotides align to TRBD2. The CDR3 is 15 residues long. The junction had 5 bases not matched to a gene; V was cut back by 2 bases and J by 3 bases. CDR1 is SGHDT, CDR2 YYEEEE, per germline.

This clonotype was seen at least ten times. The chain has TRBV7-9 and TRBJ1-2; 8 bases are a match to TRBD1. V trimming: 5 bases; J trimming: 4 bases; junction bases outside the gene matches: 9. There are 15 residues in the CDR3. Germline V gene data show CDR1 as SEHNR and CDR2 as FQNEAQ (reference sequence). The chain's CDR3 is CASSLGTGPTYGYTF. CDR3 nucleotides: TGTGCCAGCAGCCTGGGGACAGGTCCTACCTATGGCTACACCTTC. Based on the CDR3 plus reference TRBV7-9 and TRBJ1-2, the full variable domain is DTGVSQNPRHKITKRGQNVTFRCDPISEHNRLYWYRQTLGQGPEFLTYFQNEAQLEKSRLLSDRFSAERPKGSFSTLEIQRTEQGDSAMYLCASSLGTGPTYGYTFGSGTRLTVV.

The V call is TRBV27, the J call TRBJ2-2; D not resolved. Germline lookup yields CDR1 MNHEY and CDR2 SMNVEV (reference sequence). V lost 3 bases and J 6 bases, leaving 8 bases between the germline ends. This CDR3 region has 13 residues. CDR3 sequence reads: CASSFPEAGELFF. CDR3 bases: TGTGCCAGCAGTTTTCCAGAGGCCGGGGAGCTGTTTTTT.

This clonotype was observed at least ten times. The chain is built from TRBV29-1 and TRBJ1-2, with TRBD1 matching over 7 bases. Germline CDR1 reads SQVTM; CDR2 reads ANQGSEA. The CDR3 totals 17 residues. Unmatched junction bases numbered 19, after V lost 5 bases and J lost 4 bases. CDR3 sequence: CSVLLTGVTGTGYGYTF. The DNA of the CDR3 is TGCAGCGTTCTTTTGACAGGAGTGACAGGGACGGGCTATGGCTACACCTTC.

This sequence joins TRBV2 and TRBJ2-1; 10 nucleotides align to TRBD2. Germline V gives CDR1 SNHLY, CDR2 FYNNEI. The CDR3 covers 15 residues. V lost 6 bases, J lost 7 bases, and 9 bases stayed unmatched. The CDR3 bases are TGTGCCAGCAGGAAGCTAGCGGGAGATATAAATGAGCAGTTCTTC. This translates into CASRKLAGDINEQFF.

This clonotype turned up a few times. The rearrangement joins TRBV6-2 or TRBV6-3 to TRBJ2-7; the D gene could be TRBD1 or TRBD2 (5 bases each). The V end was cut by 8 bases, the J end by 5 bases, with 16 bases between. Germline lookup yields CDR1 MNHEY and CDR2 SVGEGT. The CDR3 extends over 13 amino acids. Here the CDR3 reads CASGGPRVDEQYF. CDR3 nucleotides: TGTGCCAGCGGGGGACCCCGTGTGGACGAGCAGTACTTC.

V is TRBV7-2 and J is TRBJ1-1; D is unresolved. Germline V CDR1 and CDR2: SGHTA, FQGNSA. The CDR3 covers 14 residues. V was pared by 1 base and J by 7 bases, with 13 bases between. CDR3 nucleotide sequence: TGTGCCAGCAGCTTAGAATGGGGAAGGAATGAAGCTTTCTTT. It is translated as CASSLEWGRNEAFF.

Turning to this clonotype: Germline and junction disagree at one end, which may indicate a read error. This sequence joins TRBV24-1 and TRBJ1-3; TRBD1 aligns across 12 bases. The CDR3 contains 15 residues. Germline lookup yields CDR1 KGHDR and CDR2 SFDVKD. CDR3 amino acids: CASSGDRGRGNTIYF. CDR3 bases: TGTGCCAGCAGTGGGGACAGGGGGCGCGGAAACACCATATATTTT.

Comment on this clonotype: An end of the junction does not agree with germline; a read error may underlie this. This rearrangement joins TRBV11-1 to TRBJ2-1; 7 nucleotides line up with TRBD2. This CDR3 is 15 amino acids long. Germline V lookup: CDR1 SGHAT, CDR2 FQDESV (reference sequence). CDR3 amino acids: CASSPGASGDNEQFF. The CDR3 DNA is TGCGCCAGCAGCCCTGGGGCTAGCGGCGACAATGAGCAGTTCTTC.

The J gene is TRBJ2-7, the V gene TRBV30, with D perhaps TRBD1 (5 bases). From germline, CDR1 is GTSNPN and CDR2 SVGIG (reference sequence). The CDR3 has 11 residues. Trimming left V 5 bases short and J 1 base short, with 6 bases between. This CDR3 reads CAWAGSYEQYF. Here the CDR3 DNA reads TGTGCCTGGGCAGGGTCCTACGAGCAGTACTTC.

In DNA, the CDR3 is TGTGCCAGCGGGACAGGGGTGGCTTCACCCCTCCACTTT. The encoded protein is CASGTGVASPLHF. This chain connects TRBV25-1 to TRBJ1-6; 10 bases map to TRBD1. This CDR3 comprises 13 residues. Trimming removed 8 bases from V and 9 bases from J; junction bases left unmatched: 4. CDR1 and CDR2 (germline): MGHDK, SYGVNS.

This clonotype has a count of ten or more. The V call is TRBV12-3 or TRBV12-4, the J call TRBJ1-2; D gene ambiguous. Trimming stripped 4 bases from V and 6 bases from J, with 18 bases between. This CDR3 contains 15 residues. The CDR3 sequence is CASSYGPLRDHGYTF. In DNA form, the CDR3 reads TGTGCCAGCAGTTATGGGCCCCTCCGTGACCATGGCTACACCTTC.

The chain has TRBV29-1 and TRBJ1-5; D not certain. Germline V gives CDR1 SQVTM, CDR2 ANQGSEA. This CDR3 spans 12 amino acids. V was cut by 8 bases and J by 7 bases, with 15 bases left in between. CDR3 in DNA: TGCAGCCTCGGCCTCCCTGGGCAGCCCCAGCATTTT. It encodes CSLGLPGQPQHF.

CDR3 nucleotide sequence: TGCAGTGCTCCAGATCGGACTAGCGGGAGTAGTTACATTCAGTACTTC. It codes for CSAPDRTSGSSYIQYF. The chain couples TRBV20-1 to TRBJ2-4; 13 bases match TRBD2. Germline V gene sequence: CDR1 DFQATT, CDR2 SNEGSKA (reference sequence). The CDR3 extends over 16 amino acids. V gave up 5 bases and J gave up 8 bases; unmatched junction bases: 12.

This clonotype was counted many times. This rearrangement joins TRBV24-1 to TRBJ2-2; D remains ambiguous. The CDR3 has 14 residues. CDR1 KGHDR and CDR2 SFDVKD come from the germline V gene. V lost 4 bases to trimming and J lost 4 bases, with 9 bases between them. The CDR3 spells CATSEARVTGELFF. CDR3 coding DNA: TGTGCCACCAGTGAGGCACGGGTCACCGGGGAGCTGTTTTTT.

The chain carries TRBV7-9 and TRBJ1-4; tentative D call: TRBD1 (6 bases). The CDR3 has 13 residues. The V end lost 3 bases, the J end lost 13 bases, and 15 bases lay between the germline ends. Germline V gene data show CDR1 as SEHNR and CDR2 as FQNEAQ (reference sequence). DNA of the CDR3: TGTGCCAGCAGCTTGGTAGGGGGGGGAGGACTGTTTTTT. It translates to CASSLVGGGGLFF.

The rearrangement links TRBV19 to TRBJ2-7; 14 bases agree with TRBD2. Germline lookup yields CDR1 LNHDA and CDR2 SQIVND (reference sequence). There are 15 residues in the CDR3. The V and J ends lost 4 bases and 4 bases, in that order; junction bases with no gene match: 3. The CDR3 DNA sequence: TGTGCCAGTAGTACTCGACTAGCGGGAGGGTACGAGCAGTACTTC. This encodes CASSTRLAGGYEQYF.

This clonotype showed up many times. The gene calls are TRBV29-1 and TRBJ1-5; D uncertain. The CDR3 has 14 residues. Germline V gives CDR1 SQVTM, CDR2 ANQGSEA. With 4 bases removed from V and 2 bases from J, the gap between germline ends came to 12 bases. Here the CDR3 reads CSVGEGSGNQPQHF. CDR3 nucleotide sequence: TGCAGCGTTGGGGAGGGCTCCGGCAATCAGCCCCAGCATTTT.

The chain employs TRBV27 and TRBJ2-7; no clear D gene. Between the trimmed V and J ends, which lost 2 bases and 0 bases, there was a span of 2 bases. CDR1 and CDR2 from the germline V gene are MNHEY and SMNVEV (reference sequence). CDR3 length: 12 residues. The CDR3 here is CASSLISYEQYF. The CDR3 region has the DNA TGTGCCAGCAGTTTAATCTCCTACGAGCAGTACTTC.

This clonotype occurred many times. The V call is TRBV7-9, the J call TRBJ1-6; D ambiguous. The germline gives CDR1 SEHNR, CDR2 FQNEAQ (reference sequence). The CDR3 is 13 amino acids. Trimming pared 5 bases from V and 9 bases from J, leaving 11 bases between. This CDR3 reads CASSPTEGSPLHF. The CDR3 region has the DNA TGTGCCAGCAGCCCGACGGAGGGTTCACCCCTCCACTTT.

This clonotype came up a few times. CDR3 sequence: CASSFETRAVTDTQYF. As DNA, the CDR3 is TGTGCCAGCAGCTTCGAGACAAGGGCGGTCACAGATACGCAGTATTTT. V and J are TRBV7-2 and TRBJ2-3; D is undetermined. The CDR3 has 16 amino acids. V was trimmed by 3 bases and J by 2 bases, leaving 15 bases between them. In germline, CDR1 is SGHTA, CDR2 FQGNSA.

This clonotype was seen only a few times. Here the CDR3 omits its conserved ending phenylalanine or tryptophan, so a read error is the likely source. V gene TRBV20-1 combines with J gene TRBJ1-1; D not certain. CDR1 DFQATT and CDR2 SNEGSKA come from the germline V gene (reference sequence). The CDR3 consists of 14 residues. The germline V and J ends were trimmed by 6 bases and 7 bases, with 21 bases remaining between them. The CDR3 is CSARAPSGTNEAFL. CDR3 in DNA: TGCAGTGCCCGGGCCCCCTCTGGAACTAATGAAGCTTTCCTT.

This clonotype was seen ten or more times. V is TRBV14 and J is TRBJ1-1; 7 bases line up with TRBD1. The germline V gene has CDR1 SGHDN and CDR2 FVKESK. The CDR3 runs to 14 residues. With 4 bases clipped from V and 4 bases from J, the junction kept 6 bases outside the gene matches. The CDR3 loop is CASSPDRQGTEAFF. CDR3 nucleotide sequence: TGTGCCAGCAGCCCCGATCGACAGGGCACTGAAGCTTTCTTT. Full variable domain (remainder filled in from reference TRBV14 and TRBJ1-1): EAGVTQFPSHSVIEKGQTVTLRCDPISGHDNLYWYRRVMGKEIKFLLHFVKESKQDESGMPNNRFLAERTGGTYSTLKVQPAELEDSGVYFCASSPDRQGTEAFFGQGTRLTVV.